The entry below gives a single T cell receptor beta chain sequence along with its context. The CDR3 spans 12 residues. The V segment lost 2 bases and the J segment 7 bases; nucleotides outside the gene matches: 1. Germline V CDR1 and CDR2: SGHTA, FQGTGA. This sample stems from a study of blood T cell repertoires in COVID-19. As for the study in general: T cells, B-cell-depleted T cells, or PBMCs supplied cDNA or gDNA.

The repertoire was sequenced with immunoSEQ multiplex PCR; TCRdb's copy has only in-frame clones and lacks some. The table records 12,000 to 15,000 clones, around nine tenths of them present only once. This chain joins TRBV7-3 and TRBJ2-7, with 8 nucleotides matching TRBD2. Source material: peripheral blood. This TCR came from a human donor in a cohort sampled during active COVID-19. In DNA, the CDR3 is TGTGCCAGCAGCTTAGTAGCGGGGGAGCAGTACTTC. It encodes CASSLVAGEQYF.